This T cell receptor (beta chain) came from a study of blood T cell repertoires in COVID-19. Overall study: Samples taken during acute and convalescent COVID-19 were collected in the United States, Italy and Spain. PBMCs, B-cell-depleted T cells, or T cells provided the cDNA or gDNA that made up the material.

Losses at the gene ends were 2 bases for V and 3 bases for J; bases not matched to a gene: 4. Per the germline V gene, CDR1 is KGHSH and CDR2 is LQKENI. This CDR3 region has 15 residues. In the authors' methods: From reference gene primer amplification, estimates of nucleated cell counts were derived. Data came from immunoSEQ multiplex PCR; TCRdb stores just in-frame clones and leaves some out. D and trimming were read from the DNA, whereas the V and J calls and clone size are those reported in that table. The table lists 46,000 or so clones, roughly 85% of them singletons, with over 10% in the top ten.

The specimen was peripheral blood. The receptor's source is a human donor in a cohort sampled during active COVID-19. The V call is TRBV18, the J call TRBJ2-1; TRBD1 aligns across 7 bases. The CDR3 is CASSPNRGLYNEQFF. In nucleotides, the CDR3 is TGTGCCAGCTCACCAAACAGGGGTCTCTACAATGAGCAGTTCTTC.